This entry lists 2 T cell receptor beta chains sequenced from one sample in a study of T cell changes during pregnancy in multiple sclerosis. Only in-frame clones appear in the TCRdb table, and some are missing; sequencing was by immunoSEQ multiplex PCR. Of tens of thousands of clones listed, about nine tenths are singletons. Specimen: peripheral blood, collected before pregnancy. The receptor source for this set is a female donor with multiple sclerosis, enrolled in a pregnancy study.

This clone occurred once. The V call is TRBV11-3, the J call TRBJ2-3, with unresolved D. Germline V gene data show CDR1 as SGHNT and CDR2 as YENEEA. V dropped 4 bases and J dropped 6 bases, with 8 bases sitting between them. The CDR3 is 12 amino acids. Here the CDR3 DNA reads TGTGCCAGCAGCTCGCGCTGGGATACGCAGTATTTT. It specifies CASSSRWDTQYF.

This clone appeared a single time. The rearrangement links TRBV7-6 to TRBJ1-2; D unclear. The CDR3 length is 14 residues. CDR1 and CDR2 (germline): SGHVS, FNYEAQ. V shed 1 base and J shed 4 bases, with 10 bases lying between them. In nucleotides, the CDR3 is TGTGCCAGCAGCTTAGGCCCCTCTACCTATGGCTACACCTTC. Encoded protein: CASSLGPSTYGYTF.